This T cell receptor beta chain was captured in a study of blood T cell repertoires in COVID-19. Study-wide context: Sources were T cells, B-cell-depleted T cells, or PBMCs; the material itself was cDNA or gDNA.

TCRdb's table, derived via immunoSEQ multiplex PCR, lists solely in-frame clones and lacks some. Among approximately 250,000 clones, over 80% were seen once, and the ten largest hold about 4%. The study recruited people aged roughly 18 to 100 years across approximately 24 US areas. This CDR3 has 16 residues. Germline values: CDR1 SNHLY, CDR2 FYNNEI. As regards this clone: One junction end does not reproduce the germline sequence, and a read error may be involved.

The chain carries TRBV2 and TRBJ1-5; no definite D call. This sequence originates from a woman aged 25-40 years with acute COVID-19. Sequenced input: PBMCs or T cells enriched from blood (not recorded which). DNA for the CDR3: TGTGCCAGCTGTGAAGTGACTTCCAGATACAATCAGCCCCAGCATTTT. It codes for CASCEVTSRYNQPQHF.